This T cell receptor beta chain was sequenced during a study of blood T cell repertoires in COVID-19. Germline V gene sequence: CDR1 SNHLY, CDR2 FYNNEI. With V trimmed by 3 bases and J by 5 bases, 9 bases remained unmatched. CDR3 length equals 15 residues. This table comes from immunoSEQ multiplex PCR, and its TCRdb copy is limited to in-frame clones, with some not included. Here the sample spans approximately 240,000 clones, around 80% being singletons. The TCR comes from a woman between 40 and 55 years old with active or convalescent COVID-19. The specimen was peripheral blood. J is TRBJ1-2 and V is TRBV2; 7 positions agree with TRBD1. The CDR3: CASSDRRDSVYGYTF. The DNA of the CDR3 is TGTGCCAGCAGTGATAGGCGGGACAGCGTATATGGCTACACCTTC.